This is a list of T cell receptor beta chains from one sample in a study of CD8 T cells in ankylosing spondylitis. TCRdb used MiXCR to reprocess the 5' RACE reads, holding one entry per CDR3 protein. In the table there are approximately 200,000 distinct CDR3 sequences, 13% of which are singletons. Sequenced material: blood, either unsorted or a sorted T cell fraction (not recorded which). The receptors originated from a female donor with ankylosing spondylitis or in good health (not recorded which). The CDR3 runs from the conserved cysteine through the conserved F or W. Each record gives: clone size, D gene, J gene, V gene, CDR3 DNA, CDR3 protein. D genes are given only for firm matches. Clone size is shown for a subset of rows, as once, few, many or a class of expanded clone.

few - TRBJ1-2 TRBV7-2 TGTGCCAGCAGCTTAGACAGGAACACGTTCGGCTACACCTTC CASSLDRNTFGYTF
few TRBD1 TRBJ2-1 TRBV7-2 TGTGCCAGCACCGAACTCGGACAGGGGGTAAATGAGCAGTTCTTC CASTELGQGVNEQFF
- TRBD2 TRBJ2-4 TRBV2 TGTGCCAGTCGACTAGCCCTAGCTGGAAACATTCAGTACTTC CASRLALAGNIQYF
many - TRBJ2-1 TRBV28 TGTGCCAGCAGTTTACGGCTTAGGCCGGAGGGTACTCACTACAATGAGCAGTTCTTC CASSLRLRPEGTHYNEQFF
- - TRBJ1-5 TRBV7-2 TGTGCCAGCGATTTATTGGGGGGAAACGTTGGTCAGCCCCAGCATTTT CASDLLGGNVGQPQHF
many - TRBJ2-1 TRBV27 TGTGCCAGCAGTCACCTGGACCGCGAGCAGTTCTTC CASSHLDREQFF
many - TRBJ2-1 TRBV12-3/TRBV12-4 TGTGCCAGCAGTCTAGAGGAGCGGGTCTCCTACAATGAGCAGTTCTTC CASSLEERVSYNEQFF
many TRBD2 TRBJ2-3 TRBV12-3/TRBV12-4 TGTGCCAGCAGTCCGGAAAGCGGGAGGGGCACAGATACGCAGTATTTT CASSPESGRGTDTQYF
many - TRBJ2-5 TRBV7-2 TGTGCCAGCAGCTACGGAGGGGTGAAAGAGACCCAGTACTTC CASSYGGVKETQYF
- TRBD2 TRBJ2-5 TRBV28 TGTGCCAGCATCGCGGGGGGGCTTGGAGAGACCCAGTACTTC CASIAGGLGETQYF
many - TRBJ2-1 TRBV12-3/TRBV12-4 TGTGCCAGCACCGGGGGTTACAATGAGCAGTTCTTC CASTGGYNEQFF
many TRBD2 TRBJ2-7 TRBV20-1 TGCAGTGCCGATGCGGGGGGTGCGTCTTACGAGCAGTACTTC CSADAGGASYEQYF
- TRBD1 TRBJ1-1 TRBV7-9 TGTGCCAGCAGCCCCACAGGGGGTCTACCCAGCACTGAAGCTTTCTTT CASSPTGGLPSTEAFF
few TRBD2 TRBJ2-3 TRBV2 TGTGCCAGCAGGAGTACTAGCGGGAGCGCAGATACGCAGTATTTT CASRSTSGSADTQYF
few TRBD2 TRBJ2-7 TRBV19 TGTGCCAGTAGTACGGGTAGCGGGAGAATCTACGAGCAGTACTTC CASSTGSGRIYEQYF
many - TRBJ2-3 TRBV30 TGTGCCTGGAGAGGGCGGTCCACAGATACGCAGTATTTT CAWRGRSTDTQYF
many TRBD1 TRBJ2-6 TRBV27 TGTGCCAGCAGTTTAAAACCGACAGGGGGCGGATACTCTGGGGCCAACGTCCTGACTTTC CASSLKPTGGGYSGANVLTF
- - TRBJ2-5 TRBV7-2 TGTGCCAGCAGCTTTGTGTTTCAAGAGACCCAGTACTTC CASSFVFQETQYF
many TRBD2 TRBJ2-3 TRBV7-2 TGTGCCAGCAGCGCGCTAGTCGGCGGGAGTACAGATACGCAGTATTTT CASSALVGGSTDTQYF
few - TRBJ2-5 TRBV15 TGTGCCACCAGCAGAGCTGTGGAAGAGACCCAGTACTTC CATSRAVEETQYF
few - TRBJ2-1 TRBV12-3/TRBV12-4 TGTGCCAGCAGTTATTTGAGGGGCTACTACAATGAGCAGTTCTTC CASSYLRGYYNEQFF
- TRBD2 TRBJ2-1 TRBV5-1 TGCGCCAGCAGCACACGAGCGGGAGGGCCGTGGGGTGAGCAGTTCTTC CASSTRAGGPWGEQFF
many TRBD2 TRBJ2-1 TRBV20-1 TGCAGTGCTAGCCCCGGGACTAGCGGGCCTTACAATGAGCAGTTCTTC CSASPGTSGPYNEQFF
many - TRBJ1-1 TRBV12-3/TRBV12-4 TGTGCCAGCCTCCTCCGGCGACACGGGCCCCCAAACCGAGCTTTCTTT CASLLRRHGPPNRAFF
many - TRBJ2-5 TRBV7-9 TGTGCCAGCAGCTTACTGCGGGAGACCCAGTACTTC CASSLLRETQYF
many TRBD1 TRBJ1-6 TRBV6-5 TGTGCCAGCAGTTACAGGGGACAGGGTAGTCGCTCACCCCTCCACTTT CASSYRGQGSRSPLHF
few TRBD2 TRBJ2-1 TRBV7-6 TGTGCCAGCAGCTCATCTCGGACTAGTGAGAATGAGCAGTTCTTC CASSSSRTSENEQFF
many TRBD2 TRBJ2-2 TRBV28 TGTGCCAGCAGTCCCCCGAGCGGGAGGTTTACCGGGGAGCTGTTTTTT CASSPPSGRFTGELFF
many - TRBJ2-7 TRBV18 TGTGCCAGCTCACCACCGGGGGAGTACGAGCAGTACTTC CASSPPGEYEQYF
many - TRBJ1-1 TRBV12-3/TRBV12-4 TGTGCCAGCAGTCGGCTTACAACTGAAGCTTTCTTT CASSRLTTEAFF
medium-sized - TRBJ1-1 TRBV9 TGTGCCAGCAGCACCATAGGAGGGTCGAACACTGAAGCTTTCTTT CASSTIGGSNTEAFF
- - TRBJ1-2 TRBV27 TGTGCCAGCAGGCGTGAGGGATTCGACTATGGCTACACCTTC CASRREGFDYGYTF
- TRBD2 TRBJ2-1 TRBV3-1 TGTGCCAGCACCCTAACCACGGGACTAGCGGGAGGAAGCGAGCAGTTCTTC CASTLTTGLAGGSEQFF